This T cell receptor (beta chain) was found in a study of blood T cell repertoires in COVID-19. Study information: Acute and convalescent COVID-19 specimens originated in the United States, Italy and Spain.

V lost 3 bases and J lost 6; bases outside the gene matches: 5. Germline assignment: CDR1 SEHNR and CDR2 FQNEAQ (reference sequence). The CDR3 consists of 14 residues. Assay used: immunoSEQ multiplex PCR; TCRdb lists only in-frame clones, some missing. The sample has 350,000 or so clones, about 91% seen once. Sequenced material: peripheral blood. This sequence originates from a woman in her twenties or thirties with COVID-19, enrolled during active disease. The chain couples TRBV7-9 to TRBJ2-3, with 8 nucleotides matching TRBD2. This CDR3 is CASSFGTRGDTQYF. In DNA form, the CDR3 reads TGTGCCAGCAGCTTCGGGACTAGGGGCGATACGCAGTATTTT.